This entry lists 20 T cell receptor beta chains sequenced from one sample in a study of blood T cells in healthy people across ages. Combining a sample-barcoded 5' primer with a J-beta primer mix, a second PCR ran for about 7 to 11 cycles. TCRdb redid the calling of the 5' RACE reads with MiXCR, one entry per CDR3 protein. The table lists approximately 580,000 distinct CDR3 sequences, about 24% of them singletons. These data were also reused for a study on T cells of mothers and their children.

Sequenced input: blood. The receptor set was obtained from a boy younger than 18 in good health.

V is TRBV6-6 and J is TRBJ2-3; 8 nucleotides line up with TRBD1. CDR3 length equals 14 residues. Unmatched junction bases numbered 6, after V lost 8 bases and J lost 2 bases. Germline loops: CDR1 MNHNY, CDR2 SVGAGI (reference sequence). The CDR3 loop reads CASAWTGTTDTQYF. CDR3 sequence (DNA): TGTGCCAGCGCATGGACAGGGACCACAGATACGCAGTATTTT.

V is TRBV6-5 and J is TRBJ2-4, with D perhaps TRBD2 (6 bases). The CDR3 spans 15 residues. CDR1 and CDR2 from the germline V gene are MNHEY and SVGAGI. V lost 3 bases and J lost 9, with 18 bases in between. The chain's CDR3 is CASSYSRDGGGIQYF. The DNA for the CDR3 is TGTGCCAGCAGTTATTCCCGGGACGGGGGTGGCATTCAGTACTTC.

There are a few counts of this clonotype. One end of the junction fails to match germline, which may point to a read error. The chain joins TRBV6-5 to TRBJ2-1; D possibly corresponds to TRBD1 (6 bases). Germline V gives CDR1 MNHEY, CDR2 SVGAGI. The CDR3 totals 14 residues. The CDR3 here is CASSPTTGGYERYF. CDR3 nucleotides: TGTGCCAGCAGCCCCACGACAGGCGGGTACGAGCGGTACTTC.

CDR3 protein: CSVGEGDFENIQYF. CDR3 DNA: TGCAGCGTTGGGGAGGGTGATTTTGAAAACATTCAGTACTTC. V usage is TRBV29-1 and J usage is TRBJ2-4; 7 bases match TRBD2. The CDR3 contains 14 residues. Looked up from germline, CDR1 is SQVTM and CDR2 is ANQGSEA. V lost 4 bases to trimming and J lost 5 bases; unmatched junction nucleotides: 8.

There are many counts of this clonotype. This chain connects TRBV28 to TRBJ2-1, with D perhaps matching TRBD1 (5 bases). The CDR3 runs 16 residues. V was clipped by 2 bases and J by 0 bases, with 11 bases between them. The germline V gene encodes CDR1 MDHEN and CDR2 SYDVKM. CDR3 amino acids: CASSLRTLTSYNEQFF. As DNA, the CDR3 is TGTGCCAGCAGTTTAAGGACACTCACCTCCTACAATGAGCAGTTCTTC.

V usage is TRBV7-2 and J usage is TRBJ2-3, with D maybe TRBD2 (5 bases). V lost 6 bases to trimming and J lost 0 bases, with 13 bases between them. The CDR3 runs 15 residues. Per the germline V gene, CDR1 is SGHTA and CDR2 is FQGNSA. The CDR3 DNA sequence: TGTGCCAGCAGTACCCTAGCTTCTAGCACAGATACGCAGTATTTT. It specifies CASSTLASSTDTQYF.

CDR3: CASSQDKYETQYF. CDR3 DNA: TGTGCCAGCAGCCAAGATAAGTACGAGACCCAGTACTTC. The rearrangement joins TRBV4-2 to TRBJ2-5, with unresolved D. This CDR3 has 13 amino acids. The germline CDR1 and CDR2 sequences are LGHNA and YNFKEQ. Trimming left V 0 bases short and J 5 bases short, with 7 bases between.

The CDR3 loop is CASSLRQGGLYTEAFF. The CDR3 DNA reads TGTGCCAGCAGCCTGCGACAGGGGGGCCTGTACACTGAAGCTTTCTTT. The rearrangement uses TRBV14 and TRBJ1-1, with TRBD1 matching 9 bases. The trim removed 4 bases at V and 3 bases at J, leaving 9 bases unmatched. Germline V lookup: CDR1 SGHDN, CDR2 FVKESK. The CDR3 is made up of 16 amino acids.

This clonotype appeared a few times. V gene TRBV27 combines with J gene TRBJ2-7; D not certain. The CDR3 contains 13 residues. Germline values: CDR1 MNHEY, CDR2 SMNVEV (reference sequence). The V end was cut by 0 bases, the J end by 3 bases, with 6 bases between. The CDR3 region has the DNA TGTGCCAGCAGTTTATCCGACGGCTACGAGCAGTACTTC. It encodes CASSLSDGYEQYF.

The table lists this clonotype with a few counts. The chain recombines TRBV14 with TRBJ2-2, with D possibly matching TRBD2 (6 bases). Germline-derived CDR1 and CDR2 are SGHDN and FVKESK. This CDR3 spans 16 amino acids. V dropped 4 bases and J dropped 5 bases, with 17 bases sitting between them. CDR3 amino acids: CASSPSSGVGTGELFF. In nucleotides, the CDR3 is TGTGCCAGCAGCCCATCATCGGGAGTTGGAACCGGGGAGCTGTTTTTT. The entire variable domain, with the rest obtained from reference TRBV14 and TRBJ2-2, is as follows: EAGVTQFPSHSVIEKGQTVTLRCDPISGHDNLYWYRRVMGKEIKFLLHFVKESKQDESGMPNNRFLAERTGGTYSTLKVQPAELEDSGVYFCASSPSSGVGTGELFFGEGSRLTVL.

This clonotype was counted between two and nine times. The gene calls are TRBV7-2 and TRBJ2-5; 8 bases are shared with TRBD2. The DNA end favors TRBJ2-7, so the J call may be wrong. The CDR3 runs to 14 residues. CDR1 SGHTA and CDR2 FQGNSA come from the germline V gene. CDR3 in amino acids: CASSLVAGGSEQYF. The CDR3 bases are TGTGCCAGCAGCTTAGTGGCGGGGGGTTCCGAGCAGTACTTC.

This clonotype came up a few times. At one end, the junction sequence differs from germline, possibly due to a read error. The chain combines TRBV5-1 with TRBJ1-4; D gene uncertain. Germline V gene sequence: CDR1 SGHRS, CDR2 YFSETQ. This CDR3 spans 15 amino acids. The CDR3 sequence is CVSSQDVSTNEKLFF. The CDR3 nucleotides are TGCGTCAGCAGCCAAGATGTCTCAACTAATGAAAAACTGTTTTTT.

CDR3 sequence: CASSQATGGGYEQYF. CDR3 DNA: TGCGCCAGCAGCCAGGCGACAGGGGGCGGGTACGAGCAGTACTTC. The chain carries TRBV5-1 and TRBJ2-5; 10 nucleotides align to TRBD1. The J call may be mistaken, given a closer DNA end match to TRBJ2-7. The V gene's germline CDR1 is SGHRS and CDR2 YFSETQ. This CDR3 is 15 amino acids long.

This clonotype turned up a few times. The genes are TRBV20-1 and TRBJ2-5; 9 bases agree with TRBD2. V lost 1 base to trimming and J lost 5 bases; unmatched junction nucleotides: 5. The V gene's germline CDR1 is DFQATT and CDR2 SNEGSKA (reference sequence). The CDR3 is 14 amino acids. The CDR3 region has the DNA TGCAGTGCTAGAGTGGCGGGGGGGGACGAGACCCAGTACTTC. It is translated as CSARVAGGDETQYF.

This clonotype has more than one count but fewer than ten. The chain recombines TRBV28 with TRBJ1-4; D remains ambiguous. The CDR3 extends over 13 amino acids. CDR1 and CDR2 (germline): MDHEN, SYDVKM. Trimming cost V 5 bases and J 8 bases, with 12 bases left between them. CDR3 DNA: TGTGCCAGCAGTCCGGGAGTTATCGAAAAACTGTTTTTT. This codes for CASSPGVIEKLFF. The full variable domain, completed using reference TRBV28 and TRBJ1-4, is DVKVTQSSRYLVKRTGEKVFLECVQDMDHENMFWYRQDPGLGLRLIYFSYDVKMKEKGDIPEGYSVSREKKERFSLILESASTNQTSMYLCASSPGVIEKLFFGSGTQLSVL.

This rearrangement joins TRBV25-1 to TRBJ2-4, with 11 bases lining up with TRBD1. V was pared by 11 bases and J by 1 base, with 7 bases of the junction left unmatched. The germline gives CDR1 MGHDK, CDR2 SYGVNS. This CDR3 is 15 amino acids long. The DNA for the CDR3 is TGTGCCTCCCAGGACAGGGGGCCTGCCAAAAACATTCAGTACTTC. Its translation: CASQDRGPAKNIQYF.

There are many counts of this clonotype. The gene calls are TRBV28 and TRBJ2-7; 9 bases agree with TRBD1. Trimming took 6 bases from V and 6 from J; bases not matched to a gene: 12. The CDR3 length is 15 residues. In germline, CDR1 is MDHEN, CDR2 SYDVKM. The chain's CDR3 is CASSRGGQGFSEQYF. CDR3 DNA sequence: TGTGCCAGCAGCAGAGGGGGACAGGGTTTCTCCGAGCAGTACTTC.

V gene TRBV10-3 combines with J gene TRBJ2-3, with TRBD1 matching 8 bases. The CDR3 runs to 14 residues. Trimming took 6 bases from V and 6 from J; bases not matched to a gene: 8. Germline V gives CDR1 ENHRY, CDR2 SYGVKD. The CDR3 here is CAIRGQGQGDTQYF. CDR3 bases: TGTGCCATCAGAGGACAGGGCCAAGGGGATACGCAGTATTTT.

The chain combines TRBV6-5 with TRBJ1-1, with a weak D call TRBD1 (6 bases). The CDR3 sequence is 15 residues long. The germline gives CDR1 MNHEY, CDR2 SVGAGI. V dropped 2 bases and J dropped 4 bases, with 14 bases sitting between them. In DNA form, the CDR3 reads TGTGCCAGCAGTTACATCGCAGGGGCGGGCACTGAAGCTTTCTTT. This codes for CASSYIAGAGTEAFF.

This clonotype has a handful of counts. In nucleotides, the CDR3 is TGCGCCAGCAGCCAAGAGACTACAGGGTTTACCGGGGAGCTGTTTTTT. Amino acids: CASSQETTGFTGELFF. The V and J genes are TRBV4-3 and TRBJ2-2; TRBD1 is a possible D gene (6 bases). Germline assignment: CDR1 LGHNA and CDR2 YSLEER. The CDR3 has 16 residues. V was cut by 0 bases and J by 5 bases, with 13 bases left in between.